This T cell receptor (beta chain) was sequenced during a study of blood T cells in healthy people across ages. Researchers collected about 9.1 milliliters of peripheral blood from every single donor. The use of a sample-barcoded 5' primer and a J-beta primer mix characterized a second PCR of roughly 7 to 11 cycles. A 12-random-nucleotide template-switch adaptor tagged each cDNA molecule. Using its own MiXCR run on the 5' RACE reads, TCRdb lists one record per CDR3 protein. The repertoire holds over 1,300,000 distinct CDR3 sequences, with approximately 59% as singletons. Study-wide points: More naive CD4+ cells and higher diversity marked long-lived donors relative to aged donors. Diversity was estimated from one million T cells, and these estimates were considered underestimates.

This clonotype was recorded a few times. As yet, its antigen is unknown. Sequencing used blood. The TCR sequence derives from a man between 18 and 35 years old in good health.

Written as DNA, the CDR3 is TGTGCCAGCAGCGCAGGCACGACCGAGCAGTACTTC. As protein: CASSAGTTEQYF. The V gene is TRBV5-5, the J gene TRBJ2-5; D not resolved. TRBJ2-7 matches the DNA end more closely, so the J call is doubtful. The CDR3 is 12 amino acids. Germline V gene lookup returns CDR1 SGHKS and CDR2 YYEKEE (reference sequence).